These T cell receptor beta chains were read from a single sample in a study of T cell responses to AZD1222 COVID-19 vaccine. Clones were read by immunoSEQ multiplex PCR, and TCRdb kept only the in-frame ones, dropping some. The repertoire holds about 98,000 clones, with 88% as singletons. The source was peripheral blood, collected on day 0 of AZD1222 vaccination. The origin of the receptors is an adult in good health. CDR3s include the opening cysteine and the closing phenylalanine or tryptophan. The D gene is left open where the match is weak. Clone size is stated in some rows and not others, as once, few, many or a class when expanded.

size	D	J	V	DNA	CDR3
NA	TRBD1	TRBJ1-2	TRBV24-1	TGTGCCACCAGTGAGCCTGGACAGGGCGTCTATGGCTACACCTTC	CATSEPGQGVYGYTF
NA	NA	TRBJ2-7	TRBV27	TGTGCCAGCAGACTGAGACCGGGCCTGAGCGAGCAGTACTTC	CASRLRPGLSEQYF
NA	NA	TRBJ2-5	TRBV6-2/TRBV6-3	TGTGCCAGCAGTTACGAGGGAACCCCAGAGACCCAGTACTTC	CASSYEGTPETQYF
NA	TRBD1	TRBJ1-2	TRBV24-1	TGTGCCACCAGTGATTTTAAAGGGACAGGAGCTAACTATGGCTACACCTTC	CATSDFKGTGANYGYTF
few	TRBD1	TRBJ2-2	TRBV28	TGTGCCAGCGACTCGGGACAGGCCGGTGGGGAGCTGTTTTTT	CASDSGQAGGELFF
once	NA	TRBJ1-1	TRBV19	TGTGCCAGTAGTTTGGGGGGGGTAAACACTGAAGCTTTCTTT	CASSLGGVNTEAFF
NA	NA	TRBJ1-6	TRBV3-1/TRBV3-2	TGTGCCAGCAGCCCCGTGGACAGATATTCACCCCTCCACTTT	CASSPVDRYSPLHF
NA	TRBD2	TRBJ2-5	TRBV7-2	TGTGCCAGCAGCTCGGGGACTATTCCGGAGACCCAGTACTTC	CASSSGTIPETQYF
few	NA	TRBJ2-7	TRBV18	TGTGCCAGCTCTCGACAGACGTCCTACGAGCAGTACTTC	CASSRQTSYEQYF
NA	TRBD1	TRBJ1-1	TRBV7-8	TGTGCCAGCAGCTTTGCCGGGACAGGGGGCGGTGAAGCTTTCTTT	CASSFAGTGGGEAFF
once	TRBD2	TRBJ2-2	TRBV19	TGTGCCAGTAGCCGCCCGAAACTAGCGGGAAACACCGGGGAGCTGTTTTTT	CASSRPKLAGNTGELFF
NA	NA	TRBJ2-2	TRBV3-1/TRBV3-2	TGTGCCAGCAGCCGGATCGGGGAGCTGTTTTTT	CASSRIGELFF
NA	TRBD2	TRBJ2-7	TRBV12-3/TRBV12-4	TGTGCCAGCAGTTTAGGACTAGCAGCCGAGCAGTACTTC	CASSLGLAAEQYF
NA	NA	TRBJ1-2	TRBV5-6	TGTGCCAGCATCATCGGCGGGGGGCTCGGTGGCTACACCTTC	CASIIGGGLGGYTF
NA	TRBD1	TRBJ1-4	TRBV11-2	TGTGCCAGCAGCCCACAGGGACAGGGAGGAGAAAAACTGTTTTTT	CASSPQGQGGEKLFF
NA	NA	TRBJ1-1	TRBV6-5	TGTGCCAGCAGTCCTACAGGGAGACAAACTGAAGCTTTCTTT	CASSPTGRQTEAFF
NA	TRBD1	TRBJ1-2	TRBV3-1/TRBV3-2	TGTGCCAGCAGCCAAGGTCCGGGACAGGGTGCCTATGGCTACACCTTC	CASSQGPGQGAYGYTF
NA	TRBD2	TRBJ2-7	TRBV11-3	TGTGCCAGCAGCCCGCAAGCGGGAGGGGAGCACGAGCAGTACTTC	CASSPQAGGEHEQYF
NA	NA	TRBJ1-6	TRBV10-3	TGTGCCATCAAAGGACCCGCTAGAGACTCACCCCTCCACTTT	CAIKGPARDSPLHF
NA	TRBD1	TRBJ1-5	TRBV19	TGTGCCAGTAGCGACAGGGGAGGCAATCAGCCCCAGCATTTT	CASSDRGGNQPQHF
NA	TRBD2	TRBJ2-3	TRBV7-2	TGTGCCAGCAGCTTAGTATTCGGGACTAGCGGGAGTAAACTAGATACGCAGTATTTT	CASSLVFGTSGSKLDTQYF
NA	NA	TRBJ1-2	TRBV5-4	TGTGCCAGCAGCGCGGACATTAACTATGGCTACACCTTC	CASSADINYGYTF
NA	NA	TRBJ1-3	TRBV10-3	TGTGCCATCAGTAAATTACAGGGAAGCTCTGGAAACACCATATATTTT	CAISKLQGSSGNTIYF
NA	NA	TRBJ2-3	TRBV28	TGTGCCAGCAGTTTATGGGGTACAGTCCGAGATACGCAGTATTTT	CASSLWGTVRDTQYF
NA	TRBD2	TRBJ2-1	TRBV5-1	TGCGCCAGCAGCCTGGGACTAGCGGGAGGATTCGGCAATGAGCAGTTCTTC	CASSLGLAGGFGNEQFF
NA	NA	TRBJ1-2	TRBV27	TGTGCCAGCAGTTCTGGACCGACAGGACTACTTAACTATGGCTACACCTTC	CASSSGPTGLLNYGYTF
NA	NA	TRBJ1-6	TRBV6-6	TGTGCCAGCAGTTCGGGGGGCGGGAATTCACCCCTCCACTTT	CASSSGGGNSPLHF
few	NA	TRBJ1-6	TRBV21-1	TGTGCCAGCAGCAAAGTCCCCCAGGGGGCGCAAAATTCACCCCTCCACTTT	CASSKVPQGAQNSPLHF
once	TRBD1	TRBJ2-7	TRBV28	TGTGCCAGCAGCAAGGGACAGTCCTACGAGCAGTACTTC	CASSKGQSYEQYF
NA	NA	TRBJ2-5	TRBV18	TGTGCCAGCTCGTCCAACTACCAAGAGACCCAGTACTTC	CASSSNYQETQYF
NA	TRBD1	TRBJ1-5	TRBV2	TGTGCCAGCAGTAAGGGACAGGGACATCAGCCCCAGCATTTT	CASSKGQGHQPQHF
NA	TRBD2	TRBJ2-7	TRBV27	TGTGCCAGCAGTTTATGGGGGACTAGCAGCTCCTACGAGCAGTACTTC	CASSLWGTSSSYEQYF
NA	TRBD2	TRBJ2-5	TRBV18	TGTGCCAGCTCACCAGGACTAGCGACAAAGACCCAGTACTTC	CASSPGLATKTQYF
NA	TRBD2	TRBJ2-3	TRBV19	TGTGCCAGTAGTATTACTAGCGGGAGGAGTGATACGCAGTATTTT	CASSITSGRSDTQYF
NA	NA	TRBJ1-4	TRBV24-1	TGTGCCTCCCCTAACCAAGGCGGGGGGGATGAAAAACTGTTTTTT	CASPNQGGGDEKLFF
NA	TRBD2	TRBJ2-7	TRBV4-3	TGCGCCAGCAGCCAGTCCCGGACGCGGACTAGCGGGAGGGCCCTCAGGGAGCAGTACTTC	CASSQSRTRTSGRALREQYF
NA	NA	TRBJ2-1	TRBV19	TGTGCCAGTGGTTGGGGGGCTCTCAATGAGCAGTTCTTC	CASGWGALNEQFF